This is a list of T cell receptor beta chains from one sample in a study of T cells in Graves' hyperthyroidism and ophthalmopathy. From the multiplex PCR reads, TCRdb called clonotypes with MiXCR, one entry per CDR3 protein. Altogether hundreds of thousands of distinct CDR3 sequences are present, 16% being singletons, with the ten largest covering 3.8%. Input material: blood. Receptors originate from a woman younger than 45 with Graves' hyperthyroidism. Each CDR3 is given with its conserved first and last residue. A D gene is named only where the DNA matches it firmly. Size is omitted from some rows. Given values are once, few, many or a class for expanded clones.

CDR3aa	CDR3nt	v_gene	j_gene	abundance	d_gene
CASSARASYEQYF	TGTGCCAGCAGTGCTAGGGCCTCCTACGAGCAGTACTTC	TRBV2	TRBJ2-7	many	NA
CASSEPWVYGATNEKLFF	TGTGCCAGCAGTGAACCTTGGGTTTACGGGGCAACTAATGAAAAACTGTTTTTT	TRBV6-1	TRBJ1-4	few	NA
CASYRTGELFF	TGTGCCAGTTACCGAACCGGGGAGCTGTTTTTT	TRBV19	TRBJ2-2	NA	NA
CASSYGGLDEQYF	TGTGCCAGCAGTTACGGGGGACTAGACGAGCAGTACTTC	TRBV28	TRBJ2-7	few	TRBD2
CASSLTGQGIHEQYF	TGCGCCAGCAGCTTGACCGGACAGGGTATCCACGAGCAGTACTTC	TRBV5-1	TRBJ2-7	many	TRBD1
CASSRPRQPQHF	TGTGCCAGCAGTCGCCCAAGACAGCCCCAGCATTTT	TRBV12-3/TRBV12-4	TRBJ1-5	few	NA
CAWSPNTGELFF	TGTGCCTGGAGTCCCAACACCGGGGAGCTGTTTTTT	TRBV30	TRBJ2-2	many	NA
CASSPHPTSGSFEQYF	TGTGCCAGCAGCCCTCATCCGACTAGCGGGAGTTTCGAGCAGTACTTC	TRBV3-1	TRBJ2-7	many	TRBD2
CASSPTIEWTGEETQYF	TGTGCCAGCAGCCCAACGATAGAATGGACAGGGGAGGAGACCCAGTACTTC	TRBV5-6	TRBJ2-5	NA	TRBD1
CASSYSRVYEQYF	TGTGCCAGCAGTTACTCAAGGGTTTACGAGCAGTACTTC	TRBV6-6	TRBJ2-7	many	NA
CASSPFGGRRYF	TGTGCCAGCAGTCCGTTCGGGGGCCGGAGGTACTTC	TRBV27	TRBJ2-4	NA	NA
CASSVNPGEQFF	TGTGCCAGCAGCGTTAACCCAGGGGAGCAGTTCTTC	TRBV9	TRBJ2-1	NA	NA